The 30 T cell receptor beta chains in this list originate from one sample, sequenced in a study of technical replicates of blood from a handful of donors. TCRdb's copy holds only in-frame clones and misses some; the assay was immunoSEQ multiplex PCR. This table holds around 53,000 clones, approximately 86% found once. Source material: PBMCs. Receptor source: a human donor in good health. Some clones in this sample may be carry-over from other donors' samples.

This clone is a singleton in its sample. Written as DNA, the CDR3 is TGTGCCAGCAGACGTCAGGGGAGCACTGAAGCTTTCTTT. Translation: CASRRQGSTEAFF. The genes are TRBV5-4 and TRBJ1-1, with D possibly being TRBD1 (6 bases). With 5 bases removed from V and 4 bases from J, the gap between germline ends came to 12 bases. Germline V gives CDR1 SGHNT, CDR2 YYREEE (reference sequence). The CDR3 covers 13 residues.

The V gene is TRBV4-3, the J gene TRBJ1-3; no reliable D call. Germline V gene sequence: CDR1 LGHNA, CDR2 YSLEER. Between the trimmed V and J ends, which lost 0 bases and 3 bases, there was a span of 9 bases. The CDR3 spans 15 residues. As DNA, the CDR3 is TGCGCCAGCAGCCAAGATACGAGCGGTGGAAACACCATATATTTT. Protein: CASSQDTSGGNTIYF.

J is TRBJ2-3 and V is TRBV9; 7 bases are a match to TRBD2. Germline lookup yields CDR1 SGDLS and CDR2 YYNGEE. The V segment lost 2 bases and the J segment 5 bases; nucleotides outside the gene matches: 11. This CDR3 contains 16 residues. CDR3 DNA: TGTGCCAGCAGCGTGGAAGCGGGGCACCGTGGAGATACGCAGTATTTT. It translates to CASSVEAGHRGDTQYF.

The rearrangement joins TRBV7-2 to TRBJ1-3; a weak D match, TRBD1 (5 bases). Deletions cut 5 bases from V and 4 bases from J, with 21 bases between. Germline lookup yields CDR1 SGHTA and CDR2 FQGNSA. This CDR3 has 17 residues. The DNA of the CDR3 is TGTGCCAGCAGCCTCCATCGCGGGGGTCTTGCGGGAAACACCATATATTTT. Residues: CASSLHRGGLAGNTIYF.

The V and J genes are TRBV4-1 and TRBJ2-3, with TRBD2 as a possible D gene (7 bases). In germline, CDR1 is MGHRA, CDR2 YSYEKL. V lost 1 base and J 2 bases, leaving 16 bases between the germline ends. This CDR3 is 17 amino acids long. CDR3 in amino acids: CASSQGGGRGITDTQYF. CDR3 DNA: TGCGCCAGCAGCCAAGGGGGGGGGAGGGGGATCACAGATACGCAGTATTTT.

The rearrangement links TRBV7-9 to TRBJ1-6, with no clear D. The V end lost 1 base, the J end lost 5 bases, and 6 bases lay between the germline ends. The CDR3 extends over 14 amino acids. Germline V gene data show CDR1 as SEHNR and CDR2 as FQNEAQ (reference sequence). CDR3 sequence: CASSLDSNNSPLHF. Here the CDR3 DNA reads TGTGCCAGCAGCTTAGACAGCAATAATTCACCCCTCCACTTT.

This clone was seen once. The V and J genes are TRBV7-2 and TRBJ2-3; 8 bases map to TRBD2. With V trimmed by 0 bases and J by 5 bases, 7 bases remained unmatched. CDR1 is SGHTA and CDR2 is FQGNSA in the germline V gene. The CDR3 length is 16 residues. CDR3 residues: CASSLASGGRRDTQYF. DNA of the CDR3: TGTGCCAGCAGCTTAGCGAGCGGGGGCAGGAGAGATACGCAGTATTTT. The complete variable domain, with remaining parts taken from reference TRBV7-2 and TRBJ2-3, reads GAGVSQSPSNKVTEKGKDVELRCDPISGHTALYWYRQSLGQGLEFLIYFQGNSAPDKSGLPSDRFSAERTGGSVSTLTIQRTQQEDSAVYLCASSLASGGRRDTQYFGPGTRLTVL.

The genes are TRBV4-3 and TRBJ2-1; 12 nucleotides align to TRBD2. Unmatched junction bases numbered 9, after V lost 0 bases and J lost 6 bases. The germline V gene encodes CDR1 LGHNA and CDR2 YSLEER. The length of the CDR3 is 18 residues. The CDR3 protein is CASSQDLGWTSGTNEQFF. CDR3 DNA sequence: TGCGCCAGCAGCCAAGATCTTGGGTGGACTAGCGGGACCAATGAGCAGTTCTTC.

The table lists this clone with a count of one. This chain uses TRBV7-8 with TRBJ1-3; D call uncertain. Deletions cut 2 bases from V and 6 bases from J, with 11 bases between. The germline gives CDR1 SGHVS, CDR2 FQNEAQ. There are 14 residues in the CDR3. The CDR3 region is CASSLFATINTIYF. DNA for the CDR3: TGTGCCAGCAGCTTATTCGCAACTATAAACACCATATATTTT.

V gene TRBV5-1 combines with J gene TRBJ1-5, with a weak D call TRBD1 (5 bases). CDR3 length: 14 amino acids. Per germline, CDR1 SGHRS and CDR2 YFSETQ. V was pared by 0 bases and J by 5 bases, with 9 bases between. The CDR3 nucleotides are TGCGCCAGCAGCTTGGACGGGGGAGATCAGCCCCAGCATTTT. It specifies CASSLDGGDQPQHF.

CDR3 sequence: CASSLTGEGEAFF. Here the CDR3 DNA reads TGTGCCAGCAGCTTGACAGGGGAAGGTGAAGCTTTCTTT. The J gene is TRBJ1-1, the V gene TRBV7-9; 8 nucleotides agree with TRBD1. The CDR3 is 13 amino acids. Per germline, CDR1 SEHNR and CDR2 FQNEAQ (reference sequence). Germline trimming cut 3 bases from V and 7 bases from J; bases unmatched to any gene: 4.

The chain couples TRBV29-1 to TRBJ2-5; perhaps TRBD2 as D (5 bases). CDR1 SQVTM and CDR2 ANQGSEA come from the germline V gene. V shed 7 bases and J shed 1 base, with 10 bases lying between them. This CDR3 contains 12 residues. The CDR3 here is CSAGRVQETQYF. CDR3 nucleotides: TGCAGCGCCGGGCGGGTCCAAGAGACCCAGTACTTC.

V gene TRBV7-8 combines with J gene TRBJ1-1; possibly TRBD1 for D (5 bases). The CDR3 has 15 residues. Deletions cut 2 bases from V and 2 bases from J, with 12 bases between. From germline, CDR1 is SGHVS and CDR2 FQNEAQ. Here the CDR3 DNA reads TGTGCCAGCAGCTTACGGACAAATCATAACACTGAAGCTTTCTTT. Protein sequence: CASSLRTNHNTEAFF.

CDR3 bases: TGTGCCAGCAGCTTAACTCAGGGGACGGGCATTCAGTACTTC. Translated: CASSLTQGTGIQYF. The chain has TRBV7-3 and TRBJ2-4; D is perhaps TRBD1 (6 bases). The CDR3 loop spans 14 amino acids. Trimming removed 0 bases at V and 9 bases at J, with 12 bases between. The germline V gene encodes CDR1 SGHTA and CDR2 FQGTGA. The whole variable domain, filled in from reference TRBV7-3 and TRBJ2-4, reads GAGVSQTPSNKVTEKGKYVELRCDPISGHTALYWYRQSLGQGPEFLIYFQGTGAADDSGLPNDRFFAVRPEGSVSTLKIQRTERGDSAVYLCASSLTQGTGIQYFGAGTRLSVL.

The CDR3 DNA reads TGTGCCAGCAGAAAGACGGGGTCTAAAGAGACCCAGTACTTC. This encodes CASRKTGSKETQYF. The V gene is TRBV6-1, the J gene TRBJ2-5; tentative D call: TRBD2 (5 bases). With 6 bases removed from V and 3 bases from J, the gap between germline ends came to 14 bases. This CDR3 region has 14 residues. Looked up from germline, CDR1 is MNHNS and CDR2 is SASEGT.

The CDR3 sequence is CASTSDRGPSGYTF. The CDR3 DNA sequence: TGTGCCAGTACCTCGGACAGGGGGCCCAGTGGCTACACCTTC. The chain uses TRBV19 and TRBJ1-2, with TRBD1 matching over 11 bases. The V and J ends lost 7 bases and 7 bases, in that order; junction bases with no gene match: 8. Germline V CDR1 and CDR2: LNHDA, SQIVND (reference sequence). The CDR3 has 14 amino acids.

As DNA, the CDR3 is TGCGCCAGCAGCCCTCAGGCAGGGAACAATCAGCCCCAGCATTTT. Protein product: CASSPQAGNNQPQHF. The V and J genes are TRBV5-1 and TRBJ1-5; tentative D call: TRBD1 (5 bases). Trimming pared 4 bases from V and 3 bases from J, leaving 14 bases between. The CDR3 is 15 amino acids. Germline CDR1 reads SGHRS; CDR2 reads YFSETQ.

This chain connects TRBV30 to TRBJ1-1, with 7 bases fitting TRBD1. Germline V lookup: CDR1 GTSNPN, CDR2 SVGIG (reference sequence). V gave up 0 bases and J gave up 6 bases; unmatched junction bases: 22. This CDR3 has 19 amino acids. CDR3 sequence (DNA): TGTGCCTGGAGTGTATCGCCCTCCAGGGGGGCGGCTCTTAACGCTGAAGCTTTCTTT. It yields the protein CAWSVSPSRGAALNAEAFF.

The V gene is TRBV7-7, the J gene TRBJ2-3; no clear D gene. The CDR3 has 15 amino acids. The germline V gene encodes CDR1 SSHAT and CDR2 FNYEAQ (reference sequence). The V gene lost 0 bases and the J gene lost 0 bases, with 7 bases spanning the gap. The CDR3 here is CASSLAVASTDTQYF. The DNA for the CDR3 is TGTGCCAGCAGCTTAGCGGTGGCTAGCACAGATACGCAGTATTTT.

The V and J genes are TRBV15 and TRBJ2-3; 9 nucleotides match TRBD2. The CDR3 contains 13 residues. The germline CDR1 and CDR2 sequences are LNHNV and YYDKDF (reference sequence). Trimming at V came to 5 bases and at J to 7 bases, leaving 4 bases not matched to a gene. CDR3 sequence reads: CATSPSGDHTQYF. The CDR3 DNA sequence: TGTGCCACCAGCCCTAGCGGGGATCATACGCAGTATTTT. The variable domain in full, with the rest retrieved from reference TRBV15 and TRBJ2-3, is DAMVIQNPRYQVTQFGKPVTLSCSQTLNHNVMYWYQQKSSQAPKLLFHYYDKDFNNEADTPDNFQSRRPNTSFCFLDIRSPGLGDTAMYLCATSPSGDHTQYFGPGTRLTVL.

This chain uses TRBV19 with TRBJ1-5; 9 nucleotides align to TRBD1. Unmatched junction bases numbered 7, after V lost 4 bases and J lost 6 bases. Germline values: CDR1 LNHDA, CDR2 SQIVND (reference sequence). This CDR3 contains 15 residues. CDR3 in amino acids: CASSTAGTGSQPQHF. Written as DNA, the CDR3 is TGTGCCAGTAGTACCGCTGGGACAGGGAGTCAGCCCCAGCATTTT.

The chain links TRBV18 to TRBJ2-1; tentatively, D is TRBD2 (6 bases). Trimming removed 4 bases at V and 10 bases at J, with 14 bases between. CDR1 is KGHSH and CDR2 is LQKENI in the germline V gene. The CDR3 contains 13 residues. CDR3 amino acids: CASSLAGLLEQFF. CDR3 nucleotide sequence: TGTGCCAGCTCACTTGCGGGGCTTTTGGAGCAGTTCTTC. Supplemented by reference TRBV18 and TRBJ2-1, the full variable domain reads NAGVMQNPRHLVRRRGQEARLRCSPMKGHSHVYWYRQLPEEGLKFMVYLQKENIIDESGMPKERFSAEFPKEGPSILRIQQVVRGDSAAYFCASSLAGLLEQFFGPGTRLTVL.

This clone was recorded once. The chain recombines TRBV9 with TRBJ2-7; TRBD2 matches 7 bases. Per germline, CDR1 SGDLS and CDR2 YYNGEE. The CDR3 has 15 residues. With V trimmed by 0 bases and J by 4 bases, 7 bases remained unmatched. The CDR3 here is CASSVEGGASYEQYF. In DNA form, the CDR3 reads TGTGCCAGCAGCGTAGAGGGAGGGGCTAGTTACGAGCAGTACTTC. Variable domain in full (rest from reference TRBV9 and TRBJ2-7): DSGVTQTPKHLITATGQRVTLRCSPRSGDLSVYWYQQSLDQGLQFLIQYYNGEERAKGNILERFSAQQFPDLHSELNLSSLELGDSALYFCASSVEGGASYEQYFGPGTRLTVT.

The chain links TRBV30 to TRBJ2-3; possible D gene TRBD2, 5 bases. Germline V gives CDR1 GTSNPN, CDR2 SVGIG (reference sequence). With 0 bases removed from V and 7 bases from J, the gap between germline ends came to 20 bases. This CDR3 has 16 amino acids. CDR3 loop: CAWSVLSPGSRNTQYF. The CDR3 DNA reads as TGTGCCTGGAGTGTCCTGTCCCCGGGATCACGGAATACGCAGTATTTT.

The chain carries TRBV27 and TRBJ1-2; tentative D call: TRBD1 (6 bases). The CDR3 totals 14 residues. The germline V gene encodes CDR1 MNHEY and CDR2 SMNVEV (reference sequence). Trimming took 6 bases from V and 3 from J, leaving 14 bases between them. For the CDR3, the DNA is TGTGCCAGCAGAATGGGGGGGCGGGACTATGGCTACACCTTC. Protein product: CASRMGGRDYGYTF.

V gene TRBV6-1 combines with J gene TRBJ1-2, with TRBD1 matching over 7 bases. The junction had 2 bases not matched to a gene; V was cut back by 1 base and J by 0 bases. The CDR3 totals 15 residues. CDR1 and CDR2 from the germline V gene are MNHNS and SASEGT. The CDR3 reads CASSEGTGANYGYTF. The CDR3, as DNA: TGTGCCAGCAGTGAAGGGACAGGAGCTAACTATGGCTACACCTTC.

The gene calls are TRBV7-8 and TRBJ2-5, with 10 bases fitting TRBD1. From germline, CDR1 is SGHVS and CDR2 FQNEAQ. Trimming took 5 bases from V and 4 from J; bases not matched to a gene: 4. The CDR3 is 14 amino acids. The CDR3 loop is CASSGRDRGETQYF. DNA of the CDR3: TGTGCCAGCAGCGGGAGGGACAGGGGAGAGACCCAGTACTTC.

The chain has TRBV19 and TRBJ1-2; D might be TRBD1 (6 bases). In germline, CDR1 is LNHDA, CDR2 SQIVND (reference sequence). V lost 9 bases, J lost 11 bases, and 22 bases lay in between. CDR3 length: 13 residues. CDR3 bases: TGTGCCAGCACCCCCCTGCCGGGAGGGGGTTACACCTTC. Its translation is CASTPLPGGGYTF.

This chain joins TRBV15 and TRBJ2-1; 7 positions agree with TRBD2. V was clipped by 0 bases and J by 7 bases; unmatched bases: 9. The CDR3 totals 16 residues. Germline CDR1 reads LNHNV; CDR2 reads YYDKDF (reference sequence). CDR3 residues: CATSRDGAGVRNEQFF. In nucleotides, the CDR3 is TGTGCCACCAGCAGAGATGGGGCGGGAGTAAGAAATGAGCAGTTCTTC.

V usage is TRBV6-5 and J usage is TRBJ2-7; TRBD2 matches 7 bases. The CDR3 loop spans 14 amino acids. V was clipped by 8 bases and J by 3 bases; unmatched bases: 10. Germline loops: CDR1 MNHEY, CDR2 SVGAGI. The CDR3 is CASGTGAGVYEQYF. The CDR3 nucleotides are TGTGCCAGCGGCACTGGGGCGGGAGTCTACGAGCAGTACTTC.